Below, 3 T cell receptor beta chains from the same sample are listed, as sequenced in a study of CD4 T cells in relation to SARS-CoV-2 and coronaviruses. CD4+ T cells from unexposed donors were obtained before the COVID-19 pandemic (2011-2018). Some clones are missing from TCRdb's copy, which holds only in-frame ones; the method was immunoSEQ multiplex PCR. The sample has some 64,000 clones, approximately 94% seen once. Sequenced material: naive CD4+ T cells from PBMCs. This sample's subset: naive CD4+ T cells isolated by negative enrichment. The source is a human donor in good health.

This chain joins TRBV6-4 and TRBJ2-6, with D perhaps TRBD1 (6 bases). Between the trimmed V and J ends, which lost 2 bases and 4 bases, there was a span of 9 bases. Germline V CDR1 and CDR2: MRHNA, SNTAGT. The CDR3 sequence is 15 residues long. The chain's CDR3 is CASSDTGSGANVLTF. CDR3 coding DNA: TGTGCCAGCAGTGACACAGGGTCCGGGGCCAACGTCCTGACTTTC.

The gene calls are TRBV9 and TRBJ2-7; TRBD2 matches at 7 bases. Germline-derived CDR1 and CDR2 are SGDLS and YYNGEE. V lost 0 bases and J lost 6; bases outside the gene matches: 12. This CDR3 has 16 residues. The CDR3 loop is CASSVVPSGGLREQYF. CDR3 nucleotides: TGTGCCAGCAGCGTAGTGCCTAGCGGAGGCCTACGCGAGCAGTACTTC.

J is TRBJ2-3 and V is TRBV30; D uncertain. With 0 bases removed from V and 8 bases from J, the gap between germline ends came to 6 bases. Germline values: CDR1 GTSNPN, CDR2 SVGIG (reference sequence). CDR3 length: 11 amino acids. The CDR3 bases are TGTGCCTGGAGTGTATCCGCTACGCAGTATTTT. It specifies CAWSVSATQYF.